The source of this TCR beta chain is a study of CD8+ T cells in alopecia areata. Whole-study results and caveats: Scalp clonality, along with expanded CD8+ clones among the top 100, was significantly decreased by tofacitinib.

V lost 4 bases to trimming and J lost 1 base, with 13 bases between them. The CDR3 sequence is 15 residues long. From germline, CDR1 is SNHLY and CDR2 FYNNEI. Treatment given: oral pan-JAK inhibitor, 5-10 mg twice daily. Once RNA had been extracted, it was reverse transcribed into cDNA to act as the sequencing template. Sequencing was performed with immunoSEQ multiplex PCR; in TCRdb, only in-frame clones are kept and a portion is missing. Here the sample spans about 200,000 clones, over 45% being singletons. About this clone: Its cognate antigen is unknown.

This sequence originates from a human donor with alopecia areata. The chain links TRBV2 to TRBJ2-5, with D possibly TRBD2 on 6 matching bases. Sequenced here: CD4+ T cells sorted from blood, sampled at week 24, from a patient treated with tofacitinib. As DNA, the CDR3 is TGTGCCAGCAGTGTGGAAAGCGGGTTCCAAGAGACCCAGTACTTC. Protein: CASSVESGFQETQYF.